This T cell receptor (beta chain) was profiled in a study of T cells expressing NK-cell markers. For the study at large: According to the study, TCR beta repertoires originated from sorted CD3+CD56+NKG2C+, CD3+CD56+NKG2C- and CD3+CD56-NKG2C+ T cells.

Findings of the study overall: The share of CD8+ T cells held by dominant NKG2C+ clonotypes was roughly 1.0-7.5% in several donors. These clonotypes additionally ranked first within the CD3+CD56-NKG2C+ fraction of a handful of donors.

For TCR beta, cDNA was produced by 5'RACE template switching with UMIs. TCRdb re-called the 5' RACE reads; every CDR3 protein appears as one record, without DNA. The ten top clones account for 3% to 4.5%, within a sample of 550,000 to 600,000 distinct CDR3 sequences. This CDR3 region has 15 residues. Germline V gene data show CDR1 as MNHEY and CDR2 as SVGAGI. Points on this clonotype: Its antigen is undetermined.

The sample was blood T cells: a sorted CD56 or NKG2C T cell subset, CD4+ or CD8+ T cells, or bulk PBMC T cells (not recorded which). The clonotype was recovered from a man aged 18 to 29 in good health. J is TRBJ2-3 and V is TRBV6-5. The CDR3 spells CASSYSAGTTDTQYF.